This TCR beta chain was retrieved from a study of blood T cell repertoires in COVID-19. Trimming took off 6 bases at V and 6 bases at J, with 12 bases between the two ends. Germline V gene sequence: CDR1 MNHEY, CDR2 SMNVEV (reference sequence). The CDR3 length is 13 residues. Some clones are missing from TCRdb's copy, which holds only in-frame ones; the method was immunoSEQ multiplex PCR. The sample has around 430,000 clones, approximately 87% seen once. Sequencing input: PBMCs or T cells enriched from blood (not recorded which). The chain combines TRBV27 with TRBJ2-4, with a tentative D call TRBD1 (5 bases). This clonotype was sampled from a woman aged 45-59 years who had recovered from COVID-19. This CDR3 is CASSSEGVNIQYF. DNA for the CDR3: TGTGCCAGCAGCTCCGAAGGGGTAAACATTCAGTACTTC.